Below, 26 T cell receptor beta chains from the same sample are listed, as sequenced in a study of beta chain features in type 1 diabetes. Study-wide findings and caveats: All four CD4+ subsets of Type 1 diabetes patients contained TCRB CDR3s that were moderately but significantly shorter.

Of the isolated RNA, all was reverse transcribed, and so the sequenced material was expressed TCRB transcripts. Assay used: immunoSEQ multiplex PCR; TCRdb lists only in-frame clones, some missing. The sample lists some 110,000 clones, roughly 15% occurring once. Their antigens remain unidentified. The sequencing sample was made of central memory CD4+ T cells from blood. Source of these receptors: a man under 40 with type 1 diabetes.

The chain recombines TRBV7-2 with TRBJ2-5, with D unresolved. This CDR3 spans 14 amino acids. Germline assignment: CDR1 SGHTA and CDR2 FQGNSA. V lost 1 base and J 9 bases, leaving 15 bases between the germline ends. This chain's CDR3 is CASSLGQTRPPQYF. CDR3 DNA: TGTGCCAGCAGCTTAGGGCAGACCCGCCCCCCCCAGTACTTC.

V is TRBV5-1 and J is TRBJ2-1; 9 positions agree with TRBD2. Per germline, CDR1 SGHRS and CDR2 YFSETQ. This CDR3 is 17 amino acids long. Unmatched junction bases numbered 6, after V lost 2 bases and J lost 0 bases. CDR3 coding DNA: TGCGCCAGCAGCTTAGGAGCGGGGGGCCACTCCTACAATGAGCAGTTCTTC. Its protein is CASSLGAGGHSYNEQFF. The complete variable domain, with remaining parts taken from reference TRBV5-1 and TRBJ2-1, reads KAGVTQTPRYLIKTRGQQVTLSCSPISGHRSVSWYQQTPGQGLQFLFEYFSETQRNKGNFPGRFSGRQFSNSRSEMNVSTLELGDSALYLCASSLGAGGHSYNEQFFGPGTRLTVL.

The CDR3: CASSRSTTDTQYF. CDR3 nucleotides: TGTGCCAGCAGCCGATCGACCACAGATACGCAGTATTTT. The chain employs TRBV7-2 and TRBJ2-3; D not certain. Trimming stripped 5 bases from V and 2 bases from J, with 8 bases between. CDR3 length: 13 residues. Germline values: CDR1 SGHTA, CDR2 FQGNSA.

This clone was counted at least ten times. V is TRBV29-1 and J is TRBJ1-2; D unclear. Per germline, CDR1 SQVTM and CDR2 ANQGSEA. The CDR3 has 11 amino acids. Trimming pared 7 bases from V and 3 bases from J, leaving 9 bases between. The CDR3 loop is CSAVRDYGYTF. The CDR3 nucleotides are TGCAGCGCCGTCCGGGACTATGGCTACACCTTC.

This clone occurred a few times. The gene calls are TRBV7-2 and TRBJ2-5, with a tentative D call TRBD1 (6 bases). The CDR3 has 13 amino acids. V lost 3 bases to trimming and J lost 6 bases, with 11 bases between them. From germline, CDR1 is SGHTA and CDR2 FQGNSA. The CDR3 protein is CASSFKGEKTQYF. In DNA, the CDR3 is TGTGCCAGCAGCTTTAAGGGGGAAAAGACCCAGTACTTC.

This chain uses TRBV11-2 with TRBJ1-6; 9 bases line up with TRBD1. The ends lost 4 bases at V and 9 bases at J; junction bases unmatched: 10. Germline CDR1 and CDR2: SGHAT and FQNNGV. This CDR3 comprises 16 residues. In DNA form, the CDR3 reads TGTGCCAGCAGCTCGGGACAGGGTTTTATGGGTTCACCCCTCCACTTT. Protein sequence: CASSSGQGFMGSPLHF.

The chain links TRBV5-4 to TRBJ2-6, with D hard to call. CDR3 size: 16 residues. V was clipped by 4 bases and J by 0 bases, with 11 bases between them. Germline lookup yields CDR1 SGHNT and CDR2 YYREEE (reference sequence). The CDR3 spells CASSRDTHSGANVLTF. CDR3 DNA sequence: TGTGCCAGCAGCCGCGATACCCACTCTGGGGCCAACGTCCTGACTTTC. Complete variable domain (other parts from reference TRBV5-4 and TRBJ2-6): ETGVTQSPTHLIKTRGQQVTLRCSSQSGHNTVSWYQQALGQGPQFIFQYYREEENGRGNFPPRFSGLQFPNYSSELNVNALELDDSALYLCASSRDTHSGANVLTFGAGSRLTVL.

The chain joins TRBV29-1 to TRBJ2-6; D remains ambiguous. The CDR3 consists of 13 residues. From germline, CDR1 is SQVTM and CDR2 ANQGSEA. V was pared by 6 bases and J by 0 bases, with 6 bases between. The CDR3 region has the DNA TGCAGCGTAGTCAGCTCTGGGGCCAACGTCCTGACTTTC. Amino acid sequence: CSVVSSGANVLTF.

This clone was counted at least ten times. V is TRBV2 and J is TRBJ1-2; D not resolved. With 2 bases removed from V and 6 bases from J, the gap between germline ends came to 7 bases. The germline V gene encodes CDR1 SNHLY and CDR2 FYNNEI. The CDR3 is made up of 12 amino acids. Here the CDR3 reads CASSELQDGYTF. The DNA of the CDR3 is TGTGCCAGCAGTGAACTCCAGGATGGCTACACCTTC.

The V and J genes are TRBV7-2 and TRBJ2-1; D not resolved. This CDR3 is 14 amino acids long. With 0 bases removed from V and 1 base from J, the gap between germline ends came to 4 bases. Germline V gene data show CDR1 as SGHTA and CDR2 as FQGNSA. The CDR3 DNA reads TGTGCCAGCAGCTTAGCGGGGTCCTACAATGAGCAGTTCTTC. It is translated as CASSLAGSYNEQFF.

V is TRBV30 and J is TRBJ2-1; maybe TRBD2 (5 bases). Germline V CDR1 and CDR2: GTSNPN, SVGIG (reference sequence). This CDR3 spans 16 amino acids. V shed 2 bases and J shed 2 bases, with 16 bases lying between them. The CDR3 protein is CAWSLYGSVAYNEQFF. The CDR3, as DNA: TGTGCCTGGAGTCTATATGGGAGCGTAGCCTACAATGAGCAGTTCTTC.

This chain links TRBV30 with TRBJ2-1, with no clear D. Trimming cost V 0 bases and J 7 bases, with 13 bases left between them. The CDR3 is 14 residues long. Germline V gene data show CDR1 as GTSNPN and CDR2 as SVGIG (reference sequence). Written as DNA, the CDR3 is TGTGCCTGGAGTGTACAATTATCATCAAATGAGCAGTTCTTC. This codes for CAWSVQLSSNEQFF.

In its sample, this clone was seen a few times. The chain joins TRBV10-3 to TRBJ2-1; 11 nucleotides agree with TRBD1. With 10 bases clipped from V and 0 bases from J, the junction kept 8 bases outside the gene matches. The CDR3 consists of 16 residues. CDR1 and CDR2 (germline): ENHRY, SYGVKD. The CDR3 DNA sequence: TGTGCCAGCAGGGATGGACAGGGGGCCTCCTACAATGAGCAGTTCTTC. Translation: CASRDGQGASYNEQFF.

This clone has only a few counts. The V and J genes are TRBV7-2 and TRBJ2-1, with a tentative D call TRBD2 (6 bases). The germline V and J ends were trimmed by 7 bases and 8 bases, with 15 bases remaining between them. CDR1 is SGHTA and CDR2 is FQGNSA in the germline V gene. This CDR3 spans 13 amino acids. The chain's CDR3 is CASMASEVDEQFF. CDR3 nucleotides: TGTGCCAGCATGGCTAGCGAGGTTGATGAGCAGTTCTTC.

This clone was recorded at least ten times. J is TRBJ1-6 and V is TRBV11-3; D is unclear. Trimming cost V 5 bases and J 4 bases, with 15 bases left between them. CDR3 size: 16 residues. The germline V gene encodes CDR1 SGHNT and CDR2 YENEEA. CDR3 nucleotide sequence: TGTGCCAGCAGCCTCTCGGAGGGCTATTATAATTCACCCCTCCACTTT. Translation gives CASSLSEGYYNSPLHF.

The rearrangement uses TRBV20-1 and TRBJ2-7, with unresolved D. This CDR3 is 11 amino acids long. CDR1 and CDR2 from the germline V gene are DFQATT and SNEGSKA (reference sequence). V was trimmed by 2 bases and J by 3 bases, leaving 5 bases between them. The CDR3 loop reads CSARIDYEQYF. The CDR3, as DNA: TGCAGTGCTAGAATCGACTACGAGCAGTACTTC.

This clone was observed a few times. The chain is built from TRBV5-1 and TRBJ2-7; TRBD1 matches 11 bases. V gave up 4 bases and J gave up 5 bases; unmatched junction bases: 11. The CDR3 length is 16 residues. Germline CDR1 SGHRS, CDR2 YFSETQ. In DNA form, the CDR3 reads TGCGCCAGCAGCCTAGGACAGGGGGCGAGAATGAACGAGCAGTACTTC. It codes for CASSLGQGARMNEQYF.

As to this clone: Different DNA sequences within this sample yield the same CDR3. This chain joins TRBV6-5 and TRBJ2-3, with 7 bases matching TRBD1. Germline values: CDR1 MNHEY, CDR2 SVGAGI. J lost 1 base, V lost 0 bases, and 1 base had no gene match. CDR3 length: 15 residues. The CDR3 DNA is TGTGCCAGCAGTTACTCCGGGACAGGCACAGATACGCAGTATTTT. Translating gives CASSYSGTGTDTQYF.

This clone has only a few counts. Other DNA sequences of this sample code for an identical CDR3. CDR3: CASSLTGYNEKLFF. Written as DNA, the CDR3 is TGCGCCAGCAGCTTAACAGGGTATAATGAAAAACTGTTTTTT. The chain links TRBV5-1 to TRBJ1-4, with D maybe TRBD1 (6 bases). CDR1 is SGHRS and CDR2 is YFSETQ in the germline V gene. The CDR3 contains 14 residues. Trimming stripped 2 bases from V and 4 bases from J, with 9 bases between.

The V gene is TRBV18, the J gene TRBJ2-7, with D hard to call. Germline CDR1 is KGHSH and CDR2 is LQKENI. Trimming removed 4 bases at V and 7 bases at J, with 14 bases between. CDR3 length equals 13 residues. The CDR3 loop is CASSLPALGEQYF. The CDR3 coding sequence is TGTGCCAGCTCACTACCGGCCCTAGGAGAGCAGTACTTC. Filled out from reference TRBV18 and TRBJ2-7, the complete variable domain reads NAGVMQNPRHLVRRRGQEARLRCSPMKGHSHVYWYRQLPEEGLKFMVYLQKENIIDESGMPKERFSAEFPKEGPSILRIQQVVRGDSAAYFCASSLPALGEQYFGPGTRLTVT.

The rearrangement links TRBV18 to TRBJ1-2; D ambiguous. Trimming took off 4 bases at V and 1 base at J, with 10 bases between the two ends. Germline CDR1 and CDR2: KGHSH and LQKENI. This CDR3 has 14 amino acids. The CDR3 DNA sequence: TGTGCCAGCTCACGGTCAGAGATTAACTATGGCTACACCTTC. The encoded protein is CASSRSEINYGYTF.

This clone has just a few counts. The chain recombines TRBV29-1 with TRBJ1-2; D might be TRBD1 (6 bases). Trimming took off 4 bases at V and 6 bases at J, with 12 bases between the two ends. The CDR3 runs 12 residues. From germline, CDR1 is SQVTM and CDR2 ANQGSEA. CDR3 DNA sequence: TGCAGCGTTGTTAGTACAGGGAATGGCTACACCTTC. Translation: CSVVSTGNGYTF.

In nucleotides, the CDR3 is TGTGCCAGCAGGCTCTGGAATGAGCAGTTCTTC. This encodes CASRLWNEQFF. The chain recombines TRBV27 with TRBJ2-1; D not certain. From germline, CDR1 is MNHEY and CDR2 SMNVEV (reference sequence). Trimming cost V 6 bases and J 7 bases, with 7 bases left between them. The CDR3 has 11 amino acids.

This clone was picked up a small number of times. The chain couples TRBV25-1 to TRBJ2-5, with a weak D call TRBD1 (5 bases). CDR3 length equals 15 residues. Per germline, CDR1 MGHDK and CDR2 SYGVNS. The V gene lost 6 bases and the J gene lost 1 base, with 15 bases spanning the gap. CDR3 in DNA: TGTGCCAGCAGCGAACCCCTCAGGGCCCAAGAGACCCAGTACTTC. Translating it yields CASSEPLRAQETQYF.

This clone was observed a few times. This chain connects TRBV29-1 to TRBJ1-5; the D is unclear. The CDR3 runs to 12 residues. The V end was cut by 6 bases, the J end by 0 bases, with 6 bases between. The V gene's germline CDR1 is SQVTM and CDR2 ANQGSEA. The CDR3 sequence: CSVRDSNQPQHF. In DNA form, the CDR3 reads TGCAGCGTCCGGGATAGCAATCAGCCCCAGCATTTT.

This clone was seen more than once but under ten times. The chain couples TRBV29-1 to TRBJ2-7, with D maybe TRBD2 (5 bases). The CDR3 totals 15 residues. Trimming pared 5 bases from V and 4 bases from J, leaving 21 bases between. From germline, CDR1 is SQVTM and CDR2 ANQGSEA. CDR3 bases: TGCAGCGTTAGGGTCGGGATCCAGCCCCAGTACGAGCAGTACTTC. It encodes CSVRVGIQPQYEQYF.